This record concerns one T cell receptor beta chain sequence. This table comes from immunoSEQ multiplex PCR, and its TCRdb copy is limited to in-frame clones, with some not included. The sample consists of about 230,000 clones, around four fifths of them appearing once. This sample was taken from a study of blood T cell repertoires in COVID-19. Germline loops: CDR1 SGHAT, CDR2 FQNNGV. J gave up 3 bases and V 1 base, and 9 bases lay outside the gene matches. The CDR3 runs to 19 residues. This TCR was sampled from a woman aged 70 to 79 with active or convalescent COVID-19. Sequencing used peripheral blood. The gene calls are TRBV11-2 and TRBJ2-2; 12 bases are shared with TRBD2. The CDR3 DNA reads TGTGCCAGCAGCTTAGGGTGGTCTAGCGGGAGGGCCGACACCGGGGAGCTGTTTTTT. Its translation is CASSLGWSSGRADTGELFF.